The source of this T cell receptor (beta chain) is a study of blood T cell repertoires in COVID-19. Study overall: The United States, Italy and Spain supplied acute and convalescent COVID-19 samples. Sample material is recorded as cDNA or gDNA derived from T cells, B-cell-depleted T cells, or PBMCs.

The CDR3 has 12 amino acids. The germline CDR1 and CDR2 sequences are MNHNS and SASEGT. The ends were cut back, 3 bases at V and 5 bases at J, with 8 bases in the middle. Original handling: Reference gene primers were amplified, and this amplification served to estimate nucleated cell counts. This table comes from immunoSEQ multiplex PCR, and its TCRdb copy is limited to in-frame clones, with some not included. V, J and clone size derive from that table, while D and trimming were established from the DNA sequence. This sample has 470,000 or so clones, with around 89% found just once. The chain uses TRBV6-1 and TRBJ2-7, with D unresolved. Sequencing used peripheral blood. The TCR sequence derives from a woman in her thirties with acute or convalescent COVID-19. CDR3 in amino acids: CASSDRVHEQYF. As DNA, the CDR3 is TGTGCCAGCAGTGATCGGGTTCACGAGCAGTACTTC.